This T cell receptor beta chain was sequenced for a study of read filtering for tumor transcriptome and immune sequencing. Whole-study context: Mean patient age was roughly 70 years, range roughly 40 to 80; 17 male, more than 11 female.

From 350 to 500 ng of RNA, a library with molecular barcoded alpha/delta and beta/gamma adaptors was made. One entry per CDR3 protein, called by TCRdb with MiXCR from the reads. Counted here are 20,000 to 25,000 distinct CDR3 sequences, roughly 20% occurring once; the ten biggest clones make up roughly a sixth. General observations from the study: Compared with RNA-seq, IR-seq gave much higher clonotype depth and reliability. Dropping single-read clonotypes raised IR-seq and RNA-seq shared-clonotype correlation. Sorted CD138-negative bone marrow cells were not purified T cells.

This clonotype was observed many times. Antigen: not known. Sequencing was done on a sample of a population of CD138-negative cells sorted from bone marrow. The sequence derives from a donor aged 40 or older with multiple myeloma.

The CDR3 DNA sequence: TGTGCCAGCAGCGCGGGACTAACCTACGAGCAGTACTTC. Its translation is CASSAGLTYEQYF. The chain recombines TRBV5-6 with TRBJ2-7, with TRBD2 matching 7 bases. Germline assignment: CDR1 SGHDT and CDR2 YYEEEE. The trim removed 4 bases at V and 2 bases at J, leaving 3 bases unmatched. This CDR3 has 13 residues.